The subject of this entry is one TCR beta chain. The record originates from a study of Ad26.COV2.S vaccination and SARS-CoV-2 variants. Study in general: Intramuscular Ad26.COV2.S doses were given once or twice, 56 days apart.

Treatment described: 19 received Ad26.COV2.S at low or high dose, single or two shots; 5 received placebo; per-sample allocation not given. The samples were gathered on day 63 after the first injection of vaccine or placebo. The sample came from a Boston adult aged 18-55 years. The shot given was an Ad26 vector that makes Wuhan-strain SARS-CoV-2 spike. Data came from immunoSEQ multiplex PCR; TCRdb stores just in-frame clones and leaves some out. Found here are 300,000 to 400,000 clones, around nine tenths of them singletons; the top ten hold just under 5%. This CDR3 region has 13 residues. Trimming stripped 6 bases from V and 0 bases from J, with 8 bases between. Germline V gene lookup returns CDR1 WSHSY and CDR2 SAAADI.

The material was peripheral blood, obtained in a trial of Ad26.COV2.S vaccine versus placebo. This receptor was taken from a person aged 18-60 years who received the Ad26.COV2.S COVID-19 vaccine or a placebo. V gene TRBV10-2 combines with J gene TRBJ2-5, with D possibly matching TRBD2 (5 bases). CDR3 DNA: TGCGCCAGCAGGACTACGGACCAAGAGACCCAGTACTTC. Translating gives CASRTTDQETQYF.